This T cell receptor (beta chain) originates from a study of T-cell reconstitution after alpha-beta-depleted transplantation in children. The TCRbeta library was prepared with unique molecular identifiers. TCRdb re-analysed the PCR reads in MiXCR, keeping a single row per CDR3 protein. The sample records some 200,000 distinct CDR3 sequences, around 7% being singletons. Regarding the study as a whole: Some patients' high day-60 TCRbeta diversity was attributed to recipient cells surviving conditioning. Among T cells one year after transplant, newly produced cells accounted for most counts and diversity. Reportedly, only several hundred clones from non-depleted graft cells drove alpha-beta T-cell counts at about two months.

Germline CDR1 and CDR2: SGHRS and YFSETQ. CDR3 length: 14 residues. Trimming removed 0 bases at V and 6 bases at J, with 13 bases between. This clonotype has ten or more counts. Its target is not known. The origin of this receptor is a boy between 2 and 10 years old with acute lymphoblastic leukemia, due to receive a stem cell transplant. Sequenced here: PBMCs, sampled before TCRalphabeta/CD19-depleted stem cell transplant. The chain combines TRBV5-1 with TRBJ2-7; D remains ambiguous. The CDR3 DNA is TGCGCCAGCAGCTTGGGATGGTCCCAGTCCGAGCAGTACTTC. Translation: CASSLGWSQSEQYF. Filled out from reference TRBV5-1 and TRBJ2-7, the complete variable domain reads KAGVTQTPRYLIKTRGQQVTLSCSPISGHRSVSWYQQTPGQGLQFLFEYFSETQRNKGNFPGRFSGRQFSNSRSEMNVSTLELGDSALYLCASSLGWSQSEQYFGPGTRLTVT.